This T cell receptor beta chain was captured in a study of cytomegalovirus exposure and HLA in healthy donors. The wider study: A subsequent analysis stated that the approximately 120 validation repertoires were run on the same platform as the approximately 610 first-cohort repertoires.

The CDR3 spans 15 residues. Germline CDR1 is LGHNA and CDR2 is YSLEER. Trimming pared 0 bases from V and 0 bases from J, leaving 5 bases between. Study findings and constraints: The finding came from a later analysis; first-cohort TCR clusters tended to co-occur in the 120 or so validation repertoires. In vitro experiments confirmed that three CMV-associated chains were specific for CMV antigens. Researchers counted roughly 150 TCR beta chains as cytomegalovirus-associated.

Generated by immunoSEQ multiplex PCR, the TCRdb table keeps only in-frame clones and is missing some. Of about 88,000 clones in the sample, almost 85% were seen once. Notes on this clone: Its target is not known.

The chain has TRBV4-3 and TRBJ2-2; the D is unclear. Specimen: PBMCs. This TCR derives from a woman aged 18-29 years in good health and CMV-seropositive. The CDR3 region is CASSQELSNTGELFF. CDR3 nucleotide sequence: TGCGCCAGCAGCCAAGAACTCTCGAACACCGGGGAGCTGTTTTTT.